The next 28 T cell receptor beta chains were all read from a single sample in a study of CD8+ T cells in alopecia areata. The sample's treatment: oral pan-JAK inhibitor, 5-10 mg twice daily. Extraction of RNA preceded its reverse transcription into cDNA, which served as the sequencing template. The repertoire was sequenced with immunoSEQ multiplex PCR; TCRdb's copy has only in-frame clones and lacks some. The sample has some 200,000 clones, around two fifths seen once. This specimen consisted of CD4+ T cells sorted from blood, obtained around week 37, from a patient treated with tofacitinib. The receptors come from a human donor with alopecia areata.

This clone was observed a handful of times. The rearrangement links TRBV29-1 to TRBJ2-2; tentatively, D is TRBD2 (6 bases). V lost 1 base and J 4 bases, leaving 13 bases between the germline ends. The CDR3 loop spans 15 amino acids. From germline, CDR1 is SQVTM and CDR2 ANQGSEA. This CDR3 reads CSVEAGGAPTGELFF. The CDR3 nucleotides are TGCAGCGTTGAAGCTGGCGGGGCGCCCACCGGGGAGCTGTTTTTT.

This chain uses TRBV4-1 with TRBJ2-7; D tentatively reads TRBD1 or TRBD2 (5 bases each). This CDR3 has 15 amino acids. Germline CDR1 and CDR2: MGHRA and YSYEKL. The V gene lost 3 bases and the J gene lost 7 bases, with 19 bases spanning the gap. The CDR3 sequence is CASSHPRGQGREQYF. The DNA of the CDR3 is TGCGCCAGCAGCCATCCTCGGGGTCAGGGCCGAGAGCAGTACTTC.

This clone has only a few counts. The chain links TRBV6-5 to TRBJ2-5; D possibly corresponds to TRBD1 (5 bases). V gave up 5 bases and J gave up 5 bases, with 9 bases separating them. The length of the CDR3 is 12 residues. Germline assignment: CDR1 MNHEY and CDR2 SVGAGI. The CDR3 sequence is CASSQGRETQYF. The CDR3 DNA is TGTGCCAGCAGTCAGGGCAGGGAGACCCAGTACTTC.

The chain employs TRBV4-3 and TRBJ1-5; TRBD1 matches 7 bases. The CDR3 loop spans 13 amino acids. V trimming: 4 bases; J trimming: 9 bases; junction bases outside the gene matches: 6. Per germline, CDR1 LGHNA and CDR2 YSLEER. Written as DNA, the CDR3 is TGCGCCAGCAGCCCCCGACAGGGAACGCCCCAGCATTTT. Translated, it gives CASSPRQGTPQHF.

The chain couples TRBV29-1 to TRBJ1-5, with D tentatively TRBD1 (5 bases). The germline V gene has CDR1 SQVTM and CDR2 ANQGSEA. Trimming stripped 4 bases from V and 4 bases from J, with 17 bases between. The CDR3 is 15 amino acids. CDR3 bases: TGCAGCGTTGGAGCGCAGGGCGAAATTAATCAGCCCCAGCATTTT. Its translation: CSVGAQGEINQPQHF. The complete variable domain, with remaining parts taken from reference TRBV29-1 and TRBJ1-5, reads SAVISQKPSRDICQRGTSLTIQCQVDSQVTMMFWYRQQPGQSLTLIATANQGSEATYESGFVIDKFPISRPNLTFSTLTVSNMSPEDSSIYLCSVGAQGEINQPQHFGDGTRLSIL.

Comments on this clone: Different DNA sequences within this sample yield the same CDR3. The chain couples TRBV9 to TRBJ2-5, with D maybe TRBD1 (6 bases). Per germline, CDR1 SGDLS and CDR2 YYNGEE. The V and J ends lost 0 bases and 2 bases respectively, with 11 bases between them. The CDR3 has 15 amino acids. CDR3 in DNA: TGTGCCAGCAGCGTAGCACTCGACAGGCAAGAGACCCAGTACTTC. It encodes CASSVALDRQETQYF. The whole variable domain, filled in from reference TRBV9 and TRBJ2-5, reads DSGVTQTPKHLITATGQRVTLRCSPRSGDLSVYWYQQSLDQGLQFLIQYYNGEERAKGNILERFSAQQFPDLHSELNLSSLELGDSALYFCASSVALDRQETQYFGPGTRLLVL.

Regarding this clone: This sample also contains other DNA sequences that code for the same CDR3. This chain links TRBV29-1 with TRBJ2-5; 11 bases agree with TRBD2. V trimming: 7 bases; J trimming: 4 bases; junction bases outside the gene matches: 5. The CDR3 loop spans 13 amino acids. CDR1 and CDR2 (germline): SQVTM, ANQGSEA. In nucleotides, the CDR3 is TGCAGCGCGGGTCTAGCGGGAGGAGAGACCCAGTACTTC. It is translated as CSAGLAGGETQYF.

The chain links TRBV2 to TRBJ2-4; D call uncertain. CDR3 length equals 15 residues. V was trimmed by 4 bases and J by 2 bases, leaving 12 bases between them. The germline CDR1 and CDR2 sequences are SNHLY and FYNNEI. CDR3 loop: CASSGNTVSKNIQYF. CDR3 DNA sequence: TGTGCCAGCAGTGGGAACACGGTATCCAAAAACATTCAGTACTTC.

This chain connects TRBV14 to TRBJ2-7, with D perhaps matching TRBD1 (5 bases). The germline CDR1 and CDR2 sequences are SGHDN and FVKESK. V was trimmed by 0 bases and J by 4 bases, leaving 10 bases between them. There are 14 residues in the CDR3. The CDR3, as DNA: TGTGCCAGCAGCCAAGATTATCAGGGATACGAGCAGTACTTC. It yields the protein CASSQDYQGYEQYF.

The sample holds many counts of this clone. This chain uses TRBV7-2 with TRBJ1-5, with unresolved D. CDR3 length equals 13 residues. Looked up from germline, CDR1 is SGHTA and CDR2 is FQGNSA. The V gene lost 2 bases and the J gene lost 6 bases, with 8 bases spanning the gap. CDR3 protein: CASSLLAGQPQHF. The CDR3 region has the DNA TGTGCCAGCAGCTTACTTGCTGGTCAGCCCCAGCATTTT.

The rearrangement links TRBV6-5 to TRBJ1-2; the D is unclear. Germline V lookup: CDR1 MNHEY, CDR2 SVGAGI. CDR3 length: 12 residues. V lost 10 bases to trimming and J lost 7 bases, with 16 bases between them. The CDR3 loop reads CATRLMESGYTF. The CDR3 bases are TGTGCCACCCGGCTCATGGAGAGTGGCTACACCTTC.

This sequence joins TRBV2 and TRBJ2-3, with D hard to call. V was pared by 8 bases and J by 6 bases, with 15 bases between. Germline values: CDR1 SNHLY, CDR2 FYNNEI. CDR3 size: 13 residues. CDR3 sequence reads: CASGNGPRDTQYF. In DNA form, the CDR3 reads TGTGCCAGCGGAAACGGACCCCGGGATACGCAGTATTTT.

A single count supports this clone. The gene calls are TRBV5-1 and TRBJ2-1, with 9 bases fitting TRBD1. Germline V CDR1 and CDR2: SGHRS, YFSETQ. The CDR3 sequence is 15 residues long. Losses at the gene ends were 7 bases for V and 0 bases for J; bases not matched to a gene: 5. For the CDR3, the DNA is TGCGCCAGCGGGACAGGGACCAGCTCCTACAATGAGCAGTTCTTC. It yields the protein CASGTGTSSYNEQFF. Combining the CDR3 with reference TRBV5-1 and TRBJ2-1 gives the whole variable domain KAGVTQTPRYLIKTRGQQVTLSCSPISGHRSVSWYQQTPGQGLQFLFEYFSETQRNKGNFPGRFSGRQFSNSRSEMNVSTLELGDSALYLCASGTGTSSYNEQFFGPGTRLTVL.

The sample holds a few counts of this clone. The DNA for the CDR3 is TGTGCCAGCAGCTTTGGGCGGGGAGGCACAGATACGCAGTATTTT. Translated, it gives CASSFGRGGTDTQYF. This chain links TRBV7-9 with TRBJ2-3; D may be TRBD2 (6 bases). Germline CDR1 SEHNR, CDR2 FQNEAQ (reference sequence). Trimming removed 3 bases at V and 1 base at J, with 11 bases between. The CDR3 has 15 amino acids.

The chain uses TRBV29-1 and TRBJ1-3; 7 nucleotides match TRBD1. This CDR3 comprises 16 residues. Germline loops: CDR1 SQVTM, CDR2 ANQGSEA. With 0 bases clipped from V and 0 bases from J, the junction kept 5 bases outside the gene matches. The CDR3: CSVEDGTEPSGNTIYF. Written as DNA, the CDR3 is TGCAGCGTTGAAGATGGGACAGAACCCTCTGGAAACACCATATATTTT. Supplemented by reference TRBV29-1 and TRBJ1-3, the full variable domain reads SAVISQKPSRDICQRGTSLTIQCQVDSQVTMMFWYRQQPGQSLTLIATANQGSEATYESGFVIDKFPISRPNLTFSTLTVSNMSPEDSSIYLCSVEDGTEPSGNTIYFGEGSWLTVV.

This chain uses TRBV7-6 with TRBJ2-6; no definite D call. Trimming left V 1 base short and J 4 bases short, with 8 bases between. The CDR3 is made up of 15 amino acids. Germline-derived CDR1 and CDR2 are SGHVS and FNYEAQ. This CDR3 reads CASSLVLPGANVLTF. CDR3 nucleotides: TGTGCCAGCAGCTTAGTGTTACCCGGGGCCAACGTCCTGACTTTC.

This clone has a handful of counts. This chain links TRBV7-2 with TRBJ1-5; possible D gene TRBD1, 5 bases. The CDR3 has 14 amino acids. CDR1 is SGHTA and CDR2 is FQGNSA in the germline V gene. The V gene lost 5 bases and the J gene lost 7 bases, with 15 bases spanning the gap. CDR3 in DNA: TGTGCCAGCAGCCCCCGGGGGGGTGAGCAGCCCCAGCATTTT. Residues: CASSPRGGEQPQHF.

In nucleotides, the CDR3 is TGTGCCTGGAGTGTCCGTCTTGGTCTAGCCGTTTACGAGCAGTACTTC. Residues: CAWSVRLGLAVYEQYF. The V call is TRBV30, the J call TRBJ2-7, with D possibly being TRBD2 (5 bases). Germline assignment: CDR1 GTSNPN and CDR2 SVGIG (reference sequence). V was pared by 0 bases and J by 4 bases, with 19 bases between. This CDR3 region has 16 residues.

This clone was seen a handful of times. This chain's CDR3 is CASSVGSGYEQYF. Here the CDR3 DNA reads TGTGCCAGCAGTGTTGGCTCCGGCTACGAGCAGTACTTC. The J gene is TRBJ2-7, the V gene TRBV25-1; unclear D gene. The CDR3 has 13 amino acids. V dropped 4 bases and J dropped 3 bases, with 10 bases sitting between them. CDR1 MGHDK and CDR2 SYGVNS come from the germline V gene.

The V and J genes are TRBV7-9 and TRBJ1-2; tentative D call: TRBD1 (5 bases). CDR1 and CDR2 (germline): SEHNR, FQNEAQ (reference sequence). This CDR3 is 14 amino acids long. V was clipped by 7 bases and J by 6 bases, with 18 bases between them. The CDR3 spells CASTFRARGDGYTF. The CDR3 DNA reads TGTGCCAGCACCTTTCGGGCGCGGGGCGATGGCTACACCTTC.

This clone has at least ten counts. The chain recombines TRBV5-1 with TRBJ2-1; 7 bases line up with TRBD2. Per germline, CDR1 SGHRS and CDR2 YFSETQ. V lost 5 bases and J lost 7; bases outside the gene matches: 12. The CDR3 has 15 residues. Here the CDR3 DNA reads TGCGCCAGCAGTGATCCTGCGGGAGAGCGGAATGAGCAGTTCTTC. Translating it yields CASSDPAGERNEQFF.

The chain is built from TRBV29-1 and TRBJ1-2, with a tentative D call TRBD1 (5 bases). Trimming cost V 0 bases and J 8 bases, with 13 bases left between them. CDR1 and CDR2 from the germline V gene are SQVTM and ANQGSEA. CDR3 size: 13 residues. For the CDR3, the DNA is TGCAGCGTTGAAGAGCAGGGATCCGTCGGCTACACCTTC. Translating gives CSVEEQGSVGYTF.

This clone was detected a few times. The chain couples TRBV25-1 to TRBJ2-3; D uncertain. V lost 7 bases and J lost 8, with 4 bases in between. Germline V CDR1 and CDR2: MGHDK, SYGVNS. This CDR3 comprises 9 residues. The CDR3 spells CASIFTQYF. CDR3 coding DNA: TGTGCCAGCATTTTTACGCAGTATTTT.

V and J are TRBV9 and TRBJ2-3; 9 nucleotides agree with TRBD1. The CDR3 is made up of 15 amino acids. CDR1 is SGDLS and CDR2 is YYNGEE in the germline V gene. The V and J ends lost 3 bases and 3 bases, in that order; junction bases with no gene match: 5. CDR3 DNA: TGTGCCAGCAGCGCCCGACAGGGGGTAACAGATACGCAGTATTTT. It encodes CASSARQGVTDTQYF.

The chain links TRBV29-1 to TRBJ2-7; D tentatively fits TRBD1 or TRBD2 (6 bases each). The CDR3 has 11 residues. Germline lookup yields CDR1 SQVTM and CDR2 ANQGSEA. Trimming removed 6 bases from V and 6 bases from J, with 12 bases in between. The CDR3 protein is CSVHREAEQYF. CDR3 sequence (DNA): TGCAGCGTCCACAGGGAGGCCGAGCAGTACTTC.

This clone was detected only once. The J gene is TRBJ2-7, the V gene TRBV30; a possible D gene is TRBD2 (7 bases). The CDR3 runs 14 residues. Trimming removed 0 bases from V and 6 bases from J, with 15 bases in between. Germline V gene data show CDR1 as GTSNPN and CDR2 as SVGIG (reference sequence). The CDR3 bases are TGTGCCTGGAGTGTGGTTCAGGGGAGGGTCGAGCAGTACTTC. Its translation: CAWSVVQGRVEQYF.

V usage is TRBV11-2 and J usage is TRBJ2-5, with D uncertain. The V gene lost 4 bases and the J gene lost 5 bases, with 20 bases spanning the gap. Germline CDR1 is SGHAT and CDR2 is FQNNGV. There are 16 residues in the CDR3. CDR3 region: CASSSTPRSGVETQYF. CDR3 DNA: TGTGCCAGCAGCTCCACCCCCCGATCTGGGGTGGAGACCCAGTACTTC.

This clone was observed a few times. The gene calls are TRBV29-1 and TRBJ2-1; D not certain. Germline CDR1 is SQVTM and CDR2 is ANQGSEA. The length of the CDR3 is 14 residues. The V and J ends lost 5 bases and 1 base respectively, with 12 bases between them. The CDR3: CSVPAIPSYNEQFF. The CDR3 DNA reads as TGCAGCGTTCCAGCGATACCATCCTACAATGAGCAGTTCTTC.